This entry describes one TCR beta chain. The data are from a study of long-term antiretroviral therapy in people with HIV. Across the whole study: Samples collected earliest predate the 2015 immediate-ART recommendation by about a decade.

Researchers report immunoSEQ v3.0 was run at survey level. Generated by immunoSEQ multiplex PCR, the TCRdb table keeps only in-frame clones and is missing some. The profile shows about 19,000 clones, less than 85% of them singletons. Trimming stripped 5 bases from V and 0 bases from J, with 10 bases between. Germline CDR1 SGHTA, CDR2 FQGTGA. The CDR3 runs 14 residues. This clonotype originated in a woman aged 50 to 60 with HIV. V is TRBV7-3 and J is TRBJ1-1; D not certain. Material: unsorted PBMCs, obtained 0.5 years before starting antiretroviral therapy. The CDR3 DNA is TGTGCCAGCAGCCAACCACGGGTGAACACTGAAGCTTTCTTT. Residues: CASSQPRVNTEAFF.